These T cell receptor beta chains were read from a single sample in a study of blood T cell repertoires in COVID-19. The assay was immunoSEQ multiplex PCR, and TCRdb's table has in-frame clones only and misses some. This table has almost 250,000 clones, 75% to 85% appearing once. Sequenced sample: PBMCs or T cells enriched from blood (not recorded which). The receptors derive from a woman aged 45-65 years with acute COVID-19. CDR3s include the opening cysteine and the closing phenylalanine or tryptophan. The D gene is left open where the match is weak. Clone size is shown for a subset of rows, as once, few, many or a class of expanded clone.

CASSLIGEGANIQYF TGTGCCAGCTCGCTCATCGGGGAGGGTGCAAACATTCAGTACTTC 15 NA TRBD2 TRBJ2-4 TRBV18
CASSDSYGYTF TGTGCCAGCTCGGACAGCTATGGCTACACCTTC 11 NA NA TRBJ1-2 TRBV12-3/TRBV12-4
CASSLGTGGPHSNQPQHF TGTGCCAGCAGCTTGGGGACAGGGGGTCCTCATAGCAATCAGCCCCAGCATTTT 18 NA TRBD1 TRBJ1-5 TRBV5-4
CASSLGTANSPLHF TGTGCCAGCAGCTTAGGGACAGCTAATTCACCCCTCCACTTT 14 NA NA TRBJ1-6 TRBV11-2
CASSLGPGQGNYNSPLHF TGTGCCAGCAGCTTAGGTCCGGGACAGGGTAACTATAATTCACCCCTCCACTTT 18 NA TRBD1 TRBJ1-6 TRBV13
CASSPQGTGELFF TGTGCCAGCAGCCCACAGGGGACCGGGGAGCTGTTTTTT 13 NA TRBD1 TRBJ2-2 TRBV14
CAWGPISGNTIYF TGTGCCTGGGGTCCAATCTCTGGAAACACCATATATTTT 13 NA NA TRBJ1-3 TRBV30
CASSPGRLNIQYF TGTGCCAGCAGCCCAGGGAGGTTGAACATTCAGTACTTC 13 once NA TRBJ2-4 TRBV3-1/TRBV3-2
CATAYRGTHYGYTF TGTGCCACAGCCTACAGGGGGACCCACTATGGCTACACCTTC 14 NA TRBD1 TRBJ1-2 TRBV10-3
CASSPQTGEKLFF TGTGCCAGTAGTCCTCAGACAGGTGAAAAACTGTTTTTT 13 NA NA TRBJ1-4 TRBV19
CASSYHPGNDGYTF TGTGCCAGCAGTTATCATCCAGGGAACGATGGCTACACCTTC 14 NA NA TRBJ1-2 TRBV6-5
CASSQQGGDTEAFF TGTGCCAGCTCACAACAGGGGGGGGACACTGAAGCTTTCTTT 14 NA TRBD1 TRBJ1-1 TRBV18
CAWIPLTKGNTIYF TGTGCCTGGATCCCCCTGACAAAAGGAAACACCATATATTTT 14 NA NA TRBJ1-3 TRBV30
CASSLNEVLTDEQYF TGTGCCAGCAGCTTAAATGAGGTCCTCACGGACGAGCAGTACTTC 15 NA NA TRBJ2-7 TRBV7-8
CASSQGPSGGVYNEQFF TGTGCTAGCAGCCAAGGGCCTAGCGGGGGGGTCTACAATGAGCAGTTCTTC 17 few TRBD2 TRBJ2-1 TRBV7-7
CAITDRDSYEQYF TGTGCCATCACCGACAGGGACTCCTACGAGCAGTACTTC 13 NA TRBD1 TRBJ2-7 TRBV10-3
CASSLGQGANGYTF TGTGCCAGCAGCTTAGGACAGGGGGCAAATGGCTACACCTTC 14 NA TRBD1 TRBJ1-2 TRBV7-2
CASSDPQAQGPTEAFF TGTGCCAGCAGTGACCCCCAGGCGCAGGGGCCAACCGAGGCTTTCTTT 16 NA NA TRBJ1-1 TRBV2
CSASSGNTEAFF TGCAGTGCTAGTTCGGGTAACACTGAAGCTTTCTTT 12 NA NA TRBJ1-1 TRBV20-1
CASSPPGLGQGNNIQYF TGTGCCAGCTCACCACCGGGATTGGGACAGGGGAACAACATTCAGTACTTC 17 NA TRBD1 TRBJ2-4 TRBV18
CASSRLGGSSYNSPLHF TGTGCCAGCAGCCGACTGGGGGGTAGTTCCTATAATTCACCCCTCCACTTT 17 NA NA TRBJ1-6 TRBV5-6
CASYNQGQAYGYTF TGTGCCAGTTATAACCAGGGACAGGCCTATGGCTACACCTTC 14 NA TRBD1 TRBJ1-2 TRBV19